A selection of T cell receptor beta chains follows, all from one sample in a study of T-cell memory formation after mild COVID-19. Via MiXCR, TCRdb re-called the 5' RACE reads, giving one row per CDR3 protein. This table holds 450,000 or so distinct CDR3 sequences, about 19% found once. The sequencing sample was made of PBMCs or a T cell subset sorted from them (not recorded which). These receptors originate from an adult woman who had mild COVID-19 (a few samples of this study predate the infection). Cell type and time point are not known. CDR3s include the opening cysteine and the closing phenylalanine or tryptophan. The order of the fields is V gene, clone size, D gene, J gene, CDR3 protein, CDR3 DNA. The D gene is left open where the match is weak. The size entry is marked missing in some rows and otherwise reads once, few, many or a size class.

TRBV6-5	few	NA	TRBJ1-2	CASSQPPWGYTF	TGTGCCAGCAGTCAACCCCCCTGGGGCTACACCTTC
TRBV7-8	NA	NA	TRBJ1-4	CASSLARVLENEKLFF	TGTGCCAGCAGCTTAGCGCGGGTTTTAGAGAATGAAAAACTGTTTTTT
TRBV29-1	NA	NA	TRBJ2-4	CSVDFGLGGGAKNIQYF	TGCAGCGTTGACTTCGGGCTAGGAGGGGGGGCCAAAAACATTCAGTACTTC
TRBV14	NA	TRBD1	TRBJ2-7	CASSQSDRELYEQYF	TGTGCCAGCAGCCAGAGCGACAGGGAACTCTACGAGCAGTACTTC
TRBV6-2/TRBV6-3	NA	TRBD1	TRBJ1-1	CASSIPDRGETAEAFF	TGTGCCAGCAGCATACCCGACAGGGGCGAAACCGCTGAAGCTTTCTTT
TRBV5-6	NA	TRBD2	TRBJ2-1	CASSWGGTSGYNEQFF	TGTGCCAGCAGCTGGGGGGGGACTAGCGGGTACAATGAGCAGTTCTTC
TRBV10-3	NA	NA	TRBJ1-1	CAISEVQSNTEAFF	TGTGCCATCAGTGAGGTTCAGTCGAACACTGAAGCTTTCTTT
TRBV20-1	few	NA	TRBJ1-2	CSARDGVGYTF	TGCAGTGCTAGAGACGGGGTCGGCTACACCTTC
TRBV18	NA	NA	TRBJ2-5	CASSPNSRQETQYF	TGTGCCAGCTCACCGAACTCCCGACAAGAGACCCAGTACTTC
TRBV5-6	NA	NA	TRBJ2-3	CASSPPLSTDTQYF	TGTGCCAGCAGCCCCCCCCTCAGCACAGATACGCAGTATTTT